A single sample gave rise to the 27 T cell receptor beta chains below, sequenced in a study of cytomegalovirus exposure and HLA in healthy donors. 13 Jbeta primers and 60 Vbeta primers were used for the PCR. Clones were sequenced by immunoSEQ multiplex PCR, and TCRdb holds only the in-frame ones, with some missing. The sample includes around 150,000 clones, 73% of them seen just once. The sequenced sample consisted of PBMCs. The receptors shown here come from a human donor in good health.

The V call is TRBV7-9, the J call TRBJ2-7, with D tentatively TRBD1 (5 bases). V lost 1 base, J lost 6 bases, and 7 bases lay in between. The length of the CDR3 is 12 residues. Germline CDR1 SEHNR, CDR2 FQNEAQ (reference sequence). The CDR3 here is CASSLEGSEQYF. The DNA of the CDR3 is TGTGCCAGCAGCTTAGAGGGGTCCGAGCAGTACTTC. The whole variable domain, remainder taken from reference TRBV7-9 and TRBJ2-7, is DTGVSQNPRHKITKRGQNVTFRCDPISEHNRLYWYRQTLGQGPEFLTYFQNEAQLEKSRLLSDRFSAERPKGSFSTLEIQRTEQGDSAMYLCASSLEGSEQYFGPGTRLTVT.

This clone was seen once. The J gene is TRBJ1-5, the V gene TRBV11-2; D gene ambiguous. Germline assignment: CDR1 SGHAT and CDR2 FQNNGV. V was pared by 5 bases and J by 3 bases, with 5 bases between. There are 12 residues in the CDR3. The CDR3 coding sequence is TGTGCCAGCAGCCACAACAATCAGCCCCAGCATTTT. Translating it yields CASSHNNQPQHF.

A note on this clone: The same CDR3 arises from other DNA sequences in this sample as well. V and J are TRBV6-5 and TRBJ2-7, with D perhaps matching TRBD1 (6 bases). Germline loops: CDR1 MNHEY, CDR2 SVGAGI. This CDR3 is built from 12 residues. V dropped 8 bases and J dropped 7 bases, with 15 bases sitting between them. CDR3 residues: CASQTGRGEQYF. The DNA of the CDR3 is TGTGCCAGCCAGACAGGACGTGGGGAGCAGTACTTC.

The chain couples TRBV28 to TRBJ2-5; maybe TRBD2 (5 bases). Germline V gene data show CDR1 as MDHEN and CDR2 as SYDVKM. V lost 11 bases, J lost 4 bases, and 17 bases lay in between. The CDR3 runs 13 residues. CDR3 sequence: CAARRAAGETQYF. The DNA of the CDR3 is TGTGCCGCGAGGCGGGCCGCGGGAGAGACCCAGTACTTC. Full variable domain (missing parts from reference TRBV28 and TRBJ2-5): DVKVTQSSRYLVKRTGEKVFLECVQDMDHENMFWYRQDPGLGLRLIYFSYDVKMKEKGDIPEGYSVSREKKERFSLILESASTNQTSMYLCAARRAAGETQYFGPGTRLLVL.

The rearrangement links TRBV5-8 to TRBJ2-3; 9 bases line up with TRBD1. V shed 1 base, J shed 2 bases, and the junction held 17 bases outside the gene matches. Germline CDR1 SGHTS, CDR2 YDEGEE. The CDR3 spans 20 residues. The DNA for the CDR3 is TGTGCCAGCAGCTTGTTGTTTAGGTTTCGGGACAGGGAGCCCACAGATACGCAGTATTTT. This codes for CASSLLFRFRDREPTDTQYF.

V is TRBV4-1 and J is TRBJ1-2, with 9 bases aligning to TRBD1. The CDR3 covers 16 residues. Per the germline V gene, CDR1 is MGHRA and CDR2 is YSYEKL. V lost 2 bases, J lost 1 base, and 5 bases stayed unmatched. The CDR3 DNA is TGCGCCAGCAGCCAAAACCGGGACAGGGTTAACTATGGCTACACCTTC. Amino acids: CASSQNRDRVNYGYTF.

This sequence joins TRBV7-2 and TRBJ2-1; 11 nucleotides line up with TRBD2. Germline V gives CDR1 SGHTA, CDR2 FQGNSA. CDR3 length: 16 amino acids. Trimming removed 1 base from V and 7 bases from J; junction bases left unmatched: 6. The DNA for the CDR3 is TGTGCCAGCAGCTTAGTATCTAGCGGGGGGCGTAATGAGCAGTTCTTC. Amino acid sequence: CASSLVSSGGRNEQFF. The full variable domain, its missing parts supplied by reference TRBV7-2 and TRBJ2-1, is GAGVSQSPSNKVTEKGKDVELRCDPISGHTALYWYRQSLGQGLEFLIYFQGNSAPDKSGLPSDRFSAERTGGSVSTLTIQRTQQEDSAVYLCASSLVSSGGRNEQFFGPGTRLTVL.

The V call is TRBV18, the J call TRBJ2-3, with TRBD1 matching 10 bases. With V trimmed by 2 bases and J by 4 bases, 6 bases remained unmatched. Germline V gene lookup returns CDR1 KGHSH and CDR2 LQKENI. The CDR3 sequence is 16 residues long. In DNA form, the CDR3 reads TGTGCCAGCTCACCAATGACAGGGGGCGCGTCAGATACGCAGTATTTT. It is translated as CASSPMTGGASDTQYF. Full variable domain (rest looked up from reference TRBV18 and TRBJ2-3): NAGVMQNPRHLVRRRGQEARLRCSPMKGHSHVYWYRQLPEEGLKFMVYLQKENIIDESGMPKERFSAEFPKEGPSILRIQQVVRGDSAAYFCASSPMTGGASDTQYFGPGTRLTVL.

This clone was counted a few times. The chain recombines TRBV30 with TRBJ1-1; maybe TRBD1 (5 bases). Between the trimmed V and J ends, which lost 5 bases and 4 bases, there was a span of 8 bases. Germline CDR1 and CDR2: GTSNPN and SVGIG (reference sequence). This CDR3 region has 11 residues. The CDR3 loop reads CAWRRVTEAFF. For the CDR3, the DNA is TGTGCCTGGCGCAGGGTCACTGAAGCTTTCTTT.

V gene TRBV19 combines with J gene TRBJ2-3; 11 bases match TRBD2. Unmatched junction bases numbered 3, after V lost 6 bases and J lost 4 bases. CDR1 and CDR2 from the germline V gene are LNHDA and SQIVND (reference sequence). CDR3 length: 14 amino acids. The CDR3 coding sequence is TGTGCCAGTAGCACGGGACTAGCGGCAGATACGCAGTATTTT. It codes for CASSTGLAADTQYF.

The CDR3 loop reads CASSRSAGGSYNEQFF. The CDR3 DNA is TGTGCCAGCAGCCGCTCGGCAGGGGGATCCTACAATGAGCAGTTCTTC. This chain uses TRBV7-9 with TRBJ2-1; 7 nucleotides agree with TRBD1. The J segment lost 1 base and the V segment lost 5 bases, leaving 8 bases of the junction unmatched. The CDR3 contains 16 residues. Germline V gives CDR1 SEHNR, CDR2 FQNEAQ (reference sequence).

CDR3 nucleotides: TGCGCCAGCAGCCCTACCCCCACATGGGGGGTTCGTGAAAAACTGTTTTTT. Its protein product is CASSPTPTWGVREKLFF. The V call is TRBV4-1, the J call TRBJ1-4; possible D gene TRBD1, 5 bases. V lost 4 bases, J lost 7 bases, and 22 bases lay in between. In germline, CDR1 is MGHRA, CDR2 YSYEKL. This CDR3 has 17 residues.

The rearrangement links TRBV4-2 to TRBJ1-1; a weak D match, TRBD1 (5 bases). V was pared by 0 bases and J by 0 bases, with 8 bases between. The CDR3 runs to 15 residues. Germline values: CDR1 LGHNA, CDR2 YNFKEQ. The CDR3 here is CASSQEGRMNTEAFF. The CDR3, as DNA: TGTGCCAGCAGCCAAGAGGGGCGCATGAACACTGAAGCTTTCTTT.

V is TRBV7-3 and J is TRBJ2-3; 11 bases agree with TRBD2. This CDR3 has 15 residues. The V gene end was trimmed by 4 bases and the J gene end by 0 bases; junction bases not matched to a gene: 0. Germline V CDR1 and CDR2: SGHTA, FQGTGA. The CDR3 nucleotides read TGTGCCAGCAGCTCTAGCGGGGGGAGCACAGATACGCAGTATTTT. As protein: CASSSSGGSTDTQYF.

The chain has TRBV15 and TRBJ2-1; a possible D gene is TRBD1 (5 bases). This CDR3 has 11 amino acids. Trimming left V 6 bases short and J 9 bases short, with 9 bases between. The germline gives CDR1 LNHNV, CDR2 YYDKDF (reference sequence). Here the CDR3 reads CATRRRGEQFF. In DNA, the CDR3 is TGTGCCACCAGACGAAGGGGTGAGCAGTTCTTC.

A few counts support this clone. V and J are TRBV29-1 and TRBJ2-3; 7 bases fit TRBD2. Germline V lookup: CDR1 SQVTM, CDR2 ANQGSEA. V lost 7 bases, J lost 6 bases, and 7 bases stayed unmatched. The CDR3 has 12 amino acids. In DNA form, the CDR3 reads TGCAGCGGGCGGGGGTTTAGGGATACGCAGTATTTT. Protein: CSGRGFRDTQYF.

The chain uses TRBV6-1 and TRBJ2-5; D possibly corresponds to TRBD1 (5 bases). Gene TRBJ2-7 matches the end of the DNA better, so the J call may be wrong. The CDR3 length is 14 residues. In germline, CDR1 is MNHNS, CDR2 SASEGT. The CDR3 region is CASSGAQGTYEQYF. CDR3 DNA: TGTGCCAGCAGTGGAGCGCAGGGAACCTACGAGCAGTACTTC.

This chain connects TRBV10-3 to TRBJ1-1, with TRBD1 identical over 8 bases. CDR1 is ENHRY and CDR2 is SYGVKD in the germline V gene. The V gene end was trimmed by 4 bases and the J gene end by 0 bases; junction bases not matched to a gene: 4. The CDR3 sequence is 15 residues long. The CDR3 bases are TGTGCCATCAGTGGGGGGGACAGGCTGAACACTGAAGCTTTCTTT. It is translated as CAISGGDRLNTEAFF.

V is TRBV28 and J is TRBJ1-6; 11 bases line up with TRBD1. The junction had 2 bases not matched to a gene; V was cut back by 6 bases and J by 7 bases. The CDR3 totals 14 residues. Germline V lookup: CDR1 MDHEN, CDR2 SYDVKM. Written as DNA, the CDR3 is TGTGCCAGCAGCCGGGACAGGGGGAATTCACCCCTCCACTTT. Translated, it gives CASSRDRGNSPLHF. Variable domain in full (rest from reference TRBV28 and TRBJ1-6): DVKVTQSSRYLVKRTGEKVFLECVQDMDHENMFWYRQDPGLGLRLIYFSYDVKMKEKGDIPEGYSVSREKKERFSLILESASTNQTSMYLCASSRDRGNSPLHFGNGTRLTVT.

The gene calls are TRBV11-2 and TRBJ2-1, with D possibly being TRBD2 (5 bases). The CDR3 runs to 17 residues. Germline assignment: CDR1 SGHAT and CDR2 FQNNGV. V dropped 0 bases and J dropped 5 bases, with 17 bases sitting between them. Here the CDR3 reads CASSLDLGGRGDNEQFF. The CDR3 DNA is TGTGCCAGCAGCTTAGATCTGGGCGGGCGAGGCGACAATGAGCAGTTCTTC.

Only a few counts were recorded for this clone. The genes are TRBV19 and TRBJ1-6, with D maybe TRBD1 (5 bases). The CDR3 runs to 15 residues. V was cut by 7 bases and J by 0 bases, with 10 bases left in between. Germline CDR1 LNHDA, CDR2 SQIVND (reference sequence). The CDR3 DNA follows: TGTGCCAGTACCCGACAGAGCTCCTATAATTCACCCCTCCACTTT. Its protein is CASTRQSSYNSPLHF.

This clone was recorded only once. CDR3 sequence: CASSPSAQGTYEQYF. The DNA for the CDR3 is TGTGCCAGCAGCCCCAGCGCCCAGGGAACCTACGAGCAGTACTTC. The chain couples TRBV28 to TRBJ2-7, with D possibly being TRBD1 (5 bases). The CDR3 runs 15 residues. V shed 6 bases and J shed 2 bases, with 17 bases lying between them. Germline CDR1 MDHEN, CDR2 SYDVKM.

J is TRBJ1-6 and V is TRBV11-2; D is undetermined. Trimming took 5 bases from V and 8 from J, leaving 10 bases between them. Germline V gene lookup returns CDR1 SGHAT and CDR2 FQNNGV. CDR3 size: 13 residues. The CDR3: CASSLNRDSPLHF. Here the CDR3 DNA reads TGTGCCAGCAGCCTAAATAGAGATTCACCCCTCCACTTT.

The rearrangement links TRBV29-1 to TRBJ2-5; a weak D match, TRBD1 (6 bases). V was clipped by 5 bases and J by 8 bases, with 18 bases between them. Germline loops: CDR1 SQVTM, CDR2 ANQGSEA. This CDR3 spans 13 amino acids. The CDR3, as DNA: TGCAGCGTTTATCCCAGTCCCAGGGGAACCCAGTACTTC. It is translated as CSVYPSPRGTQYF.

This chain links TRBV5-6 with TRBJ1-1; D perhaps matches TRBD1 (6 bases). V lost 3 bases to trimming and J lost 1 base, with 19 bases between them. CDR3 length: 17 residues. The germline V gene has CDR1 SGHDT and CDR2 YYEEEE. CDR3 loop: CASSSLPGGTWNTEAFF. In DNA form, the CDR3 reads TGTGCCAGCAGCTCGCTGCCGGGGGGCACTTGGAACACTGAAGCTTTCTTT.

This clone was seen a single time. This chain joins TRBV5-1 and TRBJ2-5, with D maybe TRBD1 (6 bases). Germline lookup yields CDR1 SGHRS and CDR2 YFSETQ. The CDR3 is 17 amino acids. V lost 4 bases and J 4 bases, leaving 23 bases between the germline ends. This CDR3 reads CASSQIPAGEGGETQYF. The DNA for the CDR3 is TGCGCCAGCAGCCAAATCCCCGCAGGGGAAGGGGGAGAGACCCAGTACTTC.

The genes are TRBV9 and TRBJ2-3; 9 bases match TRBD1. The CDR3 spans 15 residues. Germline values: CDR1 SGDLS, CDR2 YYNGEE. With V trimmed by 3 bases and J by 4 bases, 6 bases remained unmatched. The CDR3 protein is CASSADGTGPDTQYF. Written as DNA, the CDR3 is TGTGCCAGCAGCGCCGACGGGACAGGGCCAGATACGCAGTATTTT.